Below are 4 T cell receptor beta chains sequenced from a single sample in a study of OX40 agonist ivuxolimab in advanced cancers. Repertoires were generated with immunoSEQ multiplex PCR, while TCRdb's copy carries only in-frame clones and drops some. The repertoire holds under 70,000 clones, with approximately 81% as singletons. This material consisted of CD4+ or CD8+ T cells sorted from blood, taken in a trial of the OX40 agonist ivuxolimab. Every receptor here comes from an adult with an advanced solid tumor such as melanoma, head and neck, liver or kidney cancer.

This chain joins TRBV6-1 and TRBJ1-4, with D possibly matching TRBD1 (5 bases). CDR1 is MNHNS and CDR2 is SASEGT in the germline V gene. The CDR3 has 15 residues. Between the trimmed V and J ends, which lost 1 base and 10 bases, there was a span of 16 bases. DNA of the CDR3: TGTGCCAGCAGTGAAGACCCGGGGCGGAAGGGAAAACTGTTTTTT. Translated: CASSEDPGRKGKLFF.

The chain recombines TRBV4-1 with TRBJ1-4; D remains ambiguous. V was clipped by 7 bases and J by 8 bases, with 11 bases between them. CDR3 length: 12 residues. Germline V gene data show CDR1 as MGHRA and CDR2 as YSYEKL. Here the CDR3 DNA reads TGCGCCAGCAATCGGGCTGACGAAAAACTGTTTTTT. This codes for CASNRADEKLFF.

The chain couples TRBV7-3 to TRBJ2-1, with 11 bases that match TRBD2. This CDR3 comprises 15 residues. Unmatched junction bases numbered 8, after V lost 5 bases and J lost 8 bases. The germline V gene has CDR1 SGHTA and CDR2 FQGTGA. CDR3 protein: CASSPRLAGGDEQFF. CDR3 DNA sequence: TGTGCCAGCAGCCCCCGGTTAGCGGGGGGGGATGAGCAGTTCTTC.

The chain carries TRBV4-1 and TRBJ1-5; 8 positions agree with TRBD1. Looked up from germline, CDR1 is MGHRA and CDR2 is YSYEKL. Unmatched junction bases numbered 7, after V lost 0 bases and J lost 6 bases. This CDR3 comprises 16 residues. CDR3 sequence: CASSQEDRGSSQPQHF. The CDR3 nucleotides read TGCGCCAGCAGCCAAGAAGACAGGGGTAGTAGTCAGCCCCAGCATTTT.